These 30 T cell receptor beta chains originate from one sample sequenced in a study of OX40 agonist ivuxolimab in advanced cancers. Data came from immunoSEQ multiplex PCR; TCRdb stores just in-frame clones and leaves some out. The table has 75,000 to 95,000 clones, about 89% seen once. The source was CD4+ or CD8+ T cells sorted from blood, collected in a trial of the OX40 agonist ivuxolimab. Every receptor here comes from an adult with an advanced solid tumor such as melanoma, head and neck, liver or kidney cancer.

The genes are TRBV19 and TRBJ2-5, with 8 bases lining up with TRBD2. V was clipped by 1 base and J by 4 bases; unmatched bases: 5. Germline V gives CDR1 LNHDA, CDR2 SQIVND (reference sequence). The CDR3 has 15 residues. The CDR3 nucleotides are TGTGCCAGTAGTATAGTCGGGACTAGTGGAGAGACCCAGTACTTC. The encoded protein is CASSIVGTSGETQYF.

The CDR3, as DNA: TGTGCCAGCAGCTTAGTTATGGGGAATCAGCCCCAGCATTTT. It yields the protein CASSLVMGNQPQHF. J is TRBJ1-5 and V is TRBV7-8; D gene uncertain. From germline, CDR1 is SGHVS and CDR2 FQNEAQ. Between the trimmed V and J ends, which lost 1 base and 4 bases, there was a span of 8 bases. CDR3 length equals 14 residues.

The J gene is TRBJ2-7, the V gene TRBV9; 9 positions agree with TRBD2. Germline V CDR1 and CDR2: SGDLS, YYNGEE. This CDR3 contains 15 residues. V was clipped by 4 bases and J by 3 bases; unmatched bases: 8. The CDR3 coding sequence is TGTGCCAGCAGCCCCTCTGCGGGGGGGGGCTACGAGCAGTACTTC. Translated, it gives CASSPSAGGGYEQYF.

In nucleotides, the CDR3 is TGTGCCAGCAGCGTCCCGGGGGAAACTGAAGCTTTCTTT. Its translation: CASSVPGETEAFF. V is TRBV9 and J is TRBJ1-1; D may be TRBD1 (5 bases). Germline V CDR1 and CDR2: SGDLS, YYNGEE. The CDR3 is 13 amino acids. Trimming took 2 bases from V and 5 from J, leaving 10 bases between them.

This clone came up once. The V and J genes are TRBV25-1 and TRBJ2-5; D gene unclear. Germline CDR1 reads MGHDK; CDR2 reads SYGVNS. This CDR3 is 14 amino acids long. V lost 3 bases to trimming and J lost 2 bases, with 10 bases between them. The chain's CDR3 is CASSDSRWQETQYF. As DNA, the CDR3 is TGTGCCAGCAGTGACTCCCGCTGGCAAGAGACCCAGTACTTC. Full variable domain (outside the CDR3, taken from reference TRBV25-1 and TRBJ2-5): EADIYQTPRYLVIGTGKKITLECSQTMGHDKMYWYQQDPGMELHLIHYSYGVNSTEKGDLSSESTVSRIRTEHFPLTLESARPSHTSQYLCASSDSRWQETQYFGPGTRLLVL.

The chain joins TRBV6-5 to TRBJ2-7; D remains unclear. V lost 5 bases to trimming and J lost 3 bases, with 5 bases between them. The CDR3 is 11 amino acids. Germline values: CDR1 MNHEY, CDR2 SVGAGI. The CDR3 nucleotides read TGTGCCAGCAGTAATGACTACGAGCAGTACTTC. Its translation is CASSNDYEQYF.

The CDR3 sequence: CASSPGLETQYF. The DNA for the CDR3 is TGTGCCAGCTCACCAGGGTTGGAGACCCAGTACTTC. The gene calls are TRBV18 and TRBJ2-5, with unresolved D. Trimming pared 2 bases from V and 5 bases from J, leaving 6 bases between. The CDR3 length is 12 residues. The germline V gene encodes CDR1 KGHSH and CDR2 LQKENI.

The chain has TRBV5-1 and TRBJ1-2; TRBD1 matches at 7 bases. The germline V gene has CDR1 SGHRS and CDR2 YFSETQ. Trimming cost V 1 base and J 2 bases; bases outside gene matches: 2. This CDR3 is built from 14 residues. The CDR3 loop reads CASSLSGQNYGYTF. The CDR3 DNA reads as TGCGCCAGCAGCTTGTCGGGACAGAACTATGGCTACACCTTC.

The V and J genes are TRBV27 and TRBJ1-5; 7 bases are shared with TRBD1. In germline, CDR1 is MNHEY, CDR2 SMNVEV (reference sequence). This CDR3 is 16 amino acids long. V lost 5 bases and J lost 2; bases outside the gene matches: 9. The CDR3 DNA is TGTGCCAGCAGTGCCAGACAGGGCTTGGGCAATCAGCCCCAGCATTTT. This translates into CASSARQGLGNQPQHF.

V and J are TRBV10-3 and TRBJ1-4, with TRBD1 identical over 7 bases. This CDR3 region has 14 residues. The J segment lost 8 bases and the V segment lost 0 bases, leaving 3 bases of the junction unmatched. Germline CDR1 reads ENHRY; CDR2 reads SYGVKD. The CDR3 is CAISESTGQEKLFF. CDR3 sequence (DNA): TGTGCCATCAGTGAGTCGACAGGGCAAGAAAAACTGTTTTTT.

The rearrangement uses TRBV27 and TRBJ2-2; tentative D call: TRBD2 (5 bases). The CDR3 extends over 14 amino acids. CDR1 and CDR2 from the germline V gene are MNHEY and SMNVEV (reference sequence). Trimming stripped 5 bases from V and 8 bases from J, with 15 bases between. The CDR3 DNA reads as TGTGCCAGCAGTCCGGTCGGTAGCGTGGGGGAGCTGTTTTTT. It codes for CASSPVGSVGELFF.

This rearrangement joins TRBV7-6 to TRBJ1-2; tentatively, D is TRBD1 (6 bases). V lost 4 bases and J 5 bases, leaving 14 bases between the germline ends. The CDR3 is 14 residues long. Looked up from germline, CDR1 is SGHVS and CDR2 is FNYEAQ. CDR3 in DNA: TGTGCCAGCAGCTCCCACAGGGAGTCTTATGGCTACACCTTC. This encodes CASSSHRESYGYTF.

The V gene is TRBV27, the J gene TRBJ2-1, with 7 positions matching TRBD1. After removal of 0 bases from V and 7 bases from J, the junction contained 6 bases not matched to a gene. From germline, CDR1 is MNHEY and CDR2 SMNVEV (reference sequence). The CDR3 has 15 amino acids. The CDR3 DNA reads as TGTGCCAGCAGTTTATCGAGGGGGCTAGGGAATGAGCAGTTCTTC. Its translation: CASSLSRGLGNEQFF.

This chain joins TRBV6-5 and TRBJ1-1, with D perhaps TRBD1 (6 bases). Germline values: CDR1 MNHEY, CDR2 SVGAGI. Trimming pared 8 bases from V and 1 base from J, leaving 17 bases between. CDR3 length: 15 amino acids. The CDR3 nucleotides are TGTGCCAGCTGGGGCCGGGGGCGCGGGAACACTGAAGCTTTCTTT. It encodes CASWGRGRGNTEAFF.

This clone was seen once. This chain joins TRBV6-1 and TRBJ1-5, with a tentative D call TRBD1 (6 bases). The germline V gene has CDR1 MNHNS and CDR2 SASEGT. The ends were cut back, 6 bases at V and 2 bases at J, with 8 bases in the middle. CDR3 length: 13 amino acids. The CDR3 protein is CASRQGGNQPQHF. CDR3 DNA: TGTGCCAGCAGACAGGGTGGCAATCAGCCCCAGCATTTT.

The V gene is TRBV5-1, the J gene TRBJ2-1, with TRBD2 matching over 7 bases. CDR1 and CDR2 (germline): SGHRS, YFSETQ. After removal of 0 bases from V and 7 bases from J, the junction contained 1 base not matched to a gene. The CDR3 has 13 residues. CDR3 bases: TGCGCCAGCAGCTTGGCCGGGGGGAATGAGCAGTTCTTC. Translated: CASSLAGGNEQFF. Variable domain in full (rest from reference TRBV5-1 and TRBJ2-1): KAGVTQTPRYLIKTRGQQVTLSCSPISGHRSVSWYQQTPGQGLQFLFEYFSETQRNKGNFPGRFSGRQFSNSRSEMNVSTLELGDSALYLCASSLAGGNEQFFGPGTRLTVL.

This clone turned up a few times. The chain uses TRBV6-5 and TRBJ2-2; a possible D gene is TRBD1 (5 bases). The germline V and J ends were trimmed by 0 bases and 5 bases, with 13 bases remaining between them. CDR3 length: 16 amino acids. From germline, CDR1 is MNHEY and CDR2 SVGAGI. This CDR3 is CASSYSIGASTGELFF. The CDR3, as DNA: TGTGCCAGCAGTTACTCGATTGGGGCTAGTACCGGGGAGCTGTTTTTT.

The chain carries TRBV7-6 and TRBJ2-7, with TRBD2 matching over 13 bases. This CDR3 has 14 amino acids. Germline V CDR1 and CDR2: SGHVS, FNYEAQ. The V segment lost 3 bases and the J segment 7 bases; nucleotides outside the gene matches: 3. The CDR3 sequence: CASSLGLAGREQYF. The CDR3 nucleotides are TGTGCCAGCAGCTTGGGACTAGCGGGACGGGAGCAGTACTTC.

CDR3 sequence (DNA): TGCAGCGTAGGACAGGGGGCTGGGCAGCCCCAGCATTTT. It specifies CSVGQGAGQPQHF. This chain joins TRBV29-1 and TRBJ1-5, with 11 bases aligning to TRBD1. With V trimmed by 6 bases and J by 7 bases, 5 bases remained unmatched. Germline assignment: CDR1 SQVTM and CDR2 ANQGSEA. This CDR3 is 13 amino acids long.

This clone occurred once. The chain links TRBV27 to TRBJ1-1; 10 bases are a match to TRBD1. This CDR3 contains 14 residues. Trimming cost V 6 bases and J 5 bases; bases outside gene matches: 6. Per the germline V gene, CDR1 is MNHEY and CDR2 is SMNVEV (reference sequence). CDR3: CASRVDRGRTEAFF. Written as DNA, the CDR3 is TGTGCCAGCAGAGTCGACAGGGGGCGGACTGAAGCTTTCTTT.

The chain is built from TRBV30 and TRBJ2-1; 13 bases map to TRBD2. The V gene end was trimmed by 8 bases and the J gene end by 1 base; junction bases not matched to a gene: 2. Germline V CDR1 and CDR2: GTSNPN, SVGIG (reference sequence). This CDR3 comprises 14 residues. In nucleotides, the CDR3 is TGTGCCGGGACTAGCGGGACATCCTACAATGAGCAGTTCTTC. This translates into CAGTSGTSYNEQFF.

The CDR3 reads CSVETANTGELFF. The CDR3 DNA sequence: TGCAGCGTTGAAACAGCGAACACCGGGGAGCTGTTTTTT. The chain uses TRBV29-1 and TRBJ2-2; D call uncertain. Germline CDR1 reads SQVTM; CDR2 reads ANQGSEA. The CDR3 runs to 13 residues. Deletions cut 2 bases from V and 0 bases from J, with 4 bases between.

The CDR3 reads CASSFRQNLYNEQFF. CDR3 in DNA: TGTGCCAGCAGCTTTAGACAAAATCTGTACAATGAGCAGTTCTTC. The chain employs TRBV5-7 and TRBJ2-1; no clear D. TRBV5-7 is noted as an ORF with a role that remains uncertain. The CDR3 is 15 amino acids. The ends were cut back, 2 bases at V and 4 bases at J, with 13 bases in the middle.

The V and J genes are TRBV4-1 and TRBJ1-5; D remains unclear. From germline, CDR1 is MGHRA and CDR2 YSYEKL. V shed 6 bases and J shed 2 bases, with 14 bases lying between them. The CDR3 covers 15 residues. This chain's CDR3 is CASRVDFGGNQPQHF. The DNA of the CDR3 is TGCGCCAGCAGAGTGGATTTCGGGGGCAATCAGCCCCAGCATTTT.

The V and J genes are TRBV1 and TRBJ1-1. TRBV1 is classified as a pseudogene. The CDR3 spans 12 residues. This CDR3 reads CTSSQSFPEPVF. For the CDR3, the DNA is TGCACCAGCAGCCAATCATTCCCAGAGCCCGTCTTT.

V and J are TRBV7-9 and TRBJ2-3; TRBD2 matches at 9 bases. There are 19 residues in the CDR3. J was trimmed by 2 bases and V by 1 base; bases with no gene match: 13. The germline gives CDR1 SEHNR, CDR2 FQNEAQ (reference sequence). The CDR3 DNA reads as TGTGCCAGCAGCTTAGTCGGGGTAGCGGGAGTGTCATCCACAGATACGCAGTATTTT. Amino acid sequence: CASSLVGVAGVSSTDTQYF.

In its sample, this clone was seen many times. This chain links TRBV18 with TRBJ1-5; TRBD1 is a possible D gene (5 bases). Trimming took 5 bases from V and 4 from J, leaving 12 bases between them. The CDR3 is 14 residues long. Germline CDR1 is KGHSH and CDR2 is LQKENI. The CDR3 spells CASSTGTQNQPQHF. The CDR3 nucleotides read TGTGCCAGCTCAACCGGGACCCAGAATCAGCCCCAGCATTTT.

The chain employs TRBV19 and TRBJ2-1, with TRBD2 as a possible D gene (5 bases). V lost 3 bases and J 5 bases, leaving 17 bases between the germline ends. The CDR3 is 16 residues long. Germline CDR1 and CDR2: LNHDA and SQIVND (reference sequence). This CDR3 is CASSIPGKSVHNEQFF. The CDR3 coding sequence is TGTGCCAGTAGTATCCCCGGGAAGAGTGTCCACAATGAGCAGTTCTTC.

The table lists this clone with a few counts. The chain links TRBV28 to TRBJ2-7; TRBD1 might be the D (6 bases). The V end lost 6 bases, the J end lost 6 bases, and 18 bases lay between the germline ends. This CDR3 comprises 14 residues. Germline-derived CDR1 and CDR2 are MDHEN and SYDVKM. CDR3 DNA: TGTGCCAGCAGACCCGGACAGAACCGGGGCGAGCAGTACGTC. Translating it yields CASRPGQNRGEQYV.

This clone has just a few counts. This rearrangement joins TRBV27 to TRBJ1-5; D is possibly TRBD1 (5 bases). Trimming removed 5 bases from V and 3 bases from J, with 14 bases in between. CDR1 is MNHEY and CDR2 is SMNVEV in the germline V gene (reference sequence). The length of the CDR3 is 15 residues. The CDR3 coding sequence is TGTGCCAGCAGTCCCAGGGTCGCCTCCAATCAGCCCCAGCATTTT. This sequence encodes CASSPRVASNQPQHF.